This T cell receptor beta chain was sequenced in a study of control samples from healthy donors and cancer patients. Trimming took 1 base from V and 3 from J, leaving 11 bases between them. This CDR3 region has 15 residues. Germline V gives CDR1 LGHNA, CDR2 YNFKEQ. The method was immunoSEQ multiplex PCR; TCRdb's version includes in-frame clones alone and lacks a portion of them. The table shows about 77,000 clones, with 92% occurring only once. The rearrangement joins TRBV4-2 to TRBJ2-3, with D maybe TRBD2 (6 bases). This sequence originates from a woman in her sixties in good health. The specimen sequenced was blood. The CDR3 spells CASSQGLVSTDTQYF. The CDR3 nucleotides are TGTGCCAGCAGCCAAGGACTAGTGTCGACAGATACGCAGTATTTT.